A selection of T cell receptor beta chains follows, all from one sample in a study of blood T cell repertoires in COVID-19. Method: immunoSEQ multiplex PCR; TCRdb's copy keeps in-frame clones and lacks some. Counted here are hundreds of thousands of clones, around 90% occurring once; the ten biggest clones make up 3%. Specimen: peripheral blood. These receptor sequences come from a young man with active or convalescent COVID-19. Both conserved end residues are part of each CDR3.

V | CDR3
TRBV7-9 | CASSPDRGLNYGYTF
TRBV10-3 | CAISESSGDGAEQFF
TRBV18 | CASSPPDYDSPLHF
TRBV20-1 | CSASPAVISSGNTIYF
TRBV9 | CASSGDRGYEQYF
TRBV7-8 | CASSLRRDREVGEQFF
TRBV19 | CASSIMTGNQPQHF
TRBV25-1 | CASSGLGAWGYTF
TRBV4-3 | CASSHSRGDYGYTF
TRBV20-1 | CSAPTNGAFF
TRBV28 | CASSLSNRGGETQYF
TRBV4-1 | CASSPPGHPNEKLFF
TRBV20-1 | CSASPFAGGPGDTQYF
TRBV7-2 | CASSTLDGGRAGTQYF
TRBV5-1 | CASRGATGEGSPLHF
TRBV7-9 | CASTHVTGLNEKLFF
TRBV11-2 | CASSLDRGTGANYGYTF
TRBV28 | CASSLLQGLGGNTIYF
TRBV19 | CASSIMGQGNQPQHF
TRBV20-1 | CSASREGRRETQYF
TRBV5-1 | CASSLAPGSTDTQYF
TRBV27 | CASRGVNTEAFF
TRBV5-5 | CASSPSGSLYEQYF
TRBV27 | CASSSSPSVNSPLHF
TRBV10-2 | CASSPTITEAFF
TRBV28 | CASTSRTPGGNEKLFF
TRBV29-1 | CSAGGQTMNTEAFF
TRBV12-3/TRBV12-4 | CASSFSLQDGYTF
TRBV19 | CASSMRQGTTNEKLFF
TRBV15 | CATSRPTSAYNEQFF
TRBV28 | CASSSNREGGYTF
TRBV28 | CASATGSWSNQPQHF
TRBV4-3 | CASSRTGYGYTF
TRBV19 | CASTRGGAETQYF
TRBV18 | CASSRTGRDGNEQFF
TRBV6-2/TRBV6-3 | CASSYPQDRSSTPNYGYTF
TRBV5-6 | CASSFGQVNTEAFF
TRBV30 | CAFDPGATNEKLFF
TRBV28 | CASSLAQGNEQFF
TRBV11-2 | CASLKDGMPDTQYF
TRBV9 | CASSGRTSAYQETQYF
TRBV5-6 | CASSEQGAPQETQYF
TRBV6-5 | CASSYSRNPGRYGYTF
TRBV4-2 | CASSQDAWTSGSSDEQFF
TRBV12-3/TRBV12-4 | CASRLGEAYEQYF
TRBV11-3 | CASSSTSEMGVLETQYF
TRBV3-1/TRBV3-2 | CASSRQREKTHEQYF
TRBV7-3 | CASSLIRKPNQGGGKQETQYF
TRBV19 | CASSIDPTGPGNTIYF
TRBV6-5 | CASFLGGIGTEAFF
TRBV7-6 | CASSKVGERGYTF
TRBV7-3 | CASSLIADGSYNEQFF